The 32 T cell receptor beta chains presented below share a single source sample, sequenced in a study of T-cell reconstitution after alpha-beta-depleted transplantation in children. Unique molecular identifiers featured in how the TCRbeta library was prepared. One entry per CDR3 protein results from TCRdb running MiXCR on the PCR reads. The profile shows about 97,000 distinct CDR3 sequences, about 6% of them singletons. This material consisted of PBMCs, mostly from graft donor cells, taken 60 days after TCRalphabeta/CD19-depleted stem cell transplant. The receptor source for this set is a female patient aged 2-9 years who had a stem cell transplant for Fanconi anemia, so the T cells may come from the graft donor.

J is TRBJ2-3 and V is TRBV7-2; D is possibly TRBD2 (5 bases). Per germline, CDR1 SGHTA and CDR2 FQGNSA. Between the trimmed V and J ends, which lost 0 bases and 3 bases, there was a span of 13 bases. The CDR3 has 16 amino acids. CDR3 in DNA: TGTGCCAGCAGCTTAGCCGGGCTAGCTAGTACAGATACGCAGTATTTT. Protein product: CASSLAGLASTDTQYF.

This clonotype came up many times. The chain recombines TRBV10-3 with TRBJ2-7, with a tentative D call TRBD2 (6 bases). CDR3 length: 14 amino acids. V lost 4 bases and J 2 bases, leaving 12 bases between the germline ends. Looked up from germline, CDR1 is ENHRY and CDR2 is SYGVKD. This CDR3 is CAISGAGITYEQYF. The CDR3 region has the DNA TGTGCCATCAGTGGCGCGGGGATTACCTACGAGCAGTACTTC.

This clonotype was observed many times. The chain uses TRBV7-3 and TRBJ2-7; 8 bases align to TRBD2. This CDR3 comprises 15 residues. From germline, CDR1 is SGHTA and CDR2 FQGTGA. Trimming at V came to 3 bases and at J to 2 bases, leaving 6 bases not matched to a gene. The DNA for the CDR3 is TGTGCCAGCAGCTTCTCACTAGCGGATACCTACGAGCAGTACTTC. Its protein product is CASSFSLADTYEQYF.

This clonotype has at least ten counts. The chain is built from TRBV2 and TRBJ2-1; 9 bases align to TRBD2. CDR1 and CDR2 from the germline V gene are SNHLY and FYNNEI. V shed 7 bases, J shed 6 bases, and the junction held 10 bases outside the gene matches. This CDR3 region has 15 residues. CDR3: CASNREAGGGNEQFF. Here the CDR3 DNA reads TGTGCCAGCAACAGAGAGGCGGGAGGGGGCAATGAGCAGTTCTTC.

This clonotype was observed many times. The chain has TRBV9 and TRBJ2-1; 10 bases agree with TRBD2. Germline V gene sequence: CDR1 SGDLS, CDR2 YYNGEE. The CDR3 covers 20 residues. V was clipped by 0 bases and J by 7 bases; unmatched bases: 19. The CDR3 DNA reads TGTGCCAGCAGCGTAGAACCCTTTTTTGGCCTACTAGCGGGAAGTAATGAGCAGTTCTTC. It yields the protein CASSVEPFFGLLAGSNEQFF.

In its sample, this clonotype was seen many times. The CDR3: CASSQGDGLAGVYEQYF. DNA for the CDR3: TGTGCCAGCAGCCAAGGGGATGGGCTAGCGGGAGTTTACGAGCAGTACTTC. V is TRBV4-2 and J is TRBJ2-7; 10 bases are a match to TRBD2. This CDR3 is built from 17 residues. V was clipped by 1 base and J by 4 bases; unmatched bases: 10. CDR1 LGHNA and CDR2 YNFKEQ come from the germline V gene.

In its sample, this clonotype was seen many times. The chain joins TRBV5-1 to TRBJ2-1, with 8 bases matching TRBD2. This CDR3 contains 16 residues. V dropped 0 bases and J dropped 7; count of bases not matched to a gene: 9. Germline values: CDR1 SGHRS, CDR2 YFSETQ. This chain's CDR3 is CASSLEGGRSSNEQFF. CDR3 nucleotides: TGCGCCAGCAGCTTGGAGGGCGGGAGGTCCTCGAATGAGCAGTTCTTC.

CDR3 region: CASSPSERHEQYF. The DNA of the CDR3 is TGTGCCAGCTCACCAAGCGAAAGGCACGAGCAGTACTTC. The V gene is TRBV18, the J gene TRBJ2-7; D gene ambiguous. Germline CDR1 reads KGHSH; CDR2 reads LQKENI. The V gene lost 2 bases and the J gene lost 5 bases, with 10 bases spanning the gap. This CDR3 is 13 amino acids long.

This chain links TRBV7-9 with TRBJ1-1; D gene unclear. V dropped 0 bases and J dropped 2 bases, with 10 bases sitting between them. The CDR3 is 15 amino acids. Germline CDR1 SEHNR, CDR2 FQNEAQ (reference sequence). CDR3 DNA: TGTGCCAGCAGCTTAGCGGTTCCGGGTAACACTGAAGCTTTCTTT. Translated: CASSLAVPGNTEAFF.

In its sample, this clonotype was seen many times. CDR3 in DNA: TGTGCCATCATAGGAGACAGGGACGCTGGAAACACCATATATTTT. Translating gives CAIIGDRDAGNTIYF. The J gene is TRBJ1-3, the V gene TRBV10-3; 7 bases are a match to TRBD1. The CDR3 totals 15 residues. CDR1 and CDR2 from the germline V gene are ENHRY and SYGVKD. The junction had 8 bases not matched to a gene; V was cut back by 7 bases and J by 2 bases.

This clonotype was picked up a small number of times. The chain is built from TRBV7-3 and TRBJ2-5, with D unresolved. The CDR3 has 16 amino acids. Germline V CDR1 and CDR2: SGHTA, FQGTGA. Trimming pared 5 bases from V and 5 bases from J, leaving 21 bases between. The chain's CDR3 is CASSAGRSASGETQYF. In nucleotides, the CDR3 is TGTGCCAGCAGCGCCGGACGGTCAGCAAGTGGGGAGACCCAGTACTTC.

This clonotype was counted at least ten times. J is TRBJ2-7 and V is TRBV12-3 or TRBV12-4; no clear D. Trimming took off 6 bases at V and 10 bases at J, with 16 bases between the two ends. The CDR3 runs to 12 residues. CDR3 DNA: TGTGCCAGCAGCTTGGCCCTAGTAGGACAGTACTTC. Its protein product is CASSLALVGQYF.

This clonotype was observed a handful of times. The J gene is TRBJ2-7, the V gene TRBV5-1, with D maybe TRBD1 (6 bases). V dropped 4 bases and J dropped 3 bases, with 14 bases sitting between them. This CDR3 contains 14 residues. Germline values: CDR1 SGHRS, CDR2 YFSETQ. CDR3 sequence: CASSRAGEFYEQYF. In DNA form, the CDR3 reads TGCGCCAGCAGCCGAGCAGGGGAGTTCTACGAGCAGTACTTC. Full variable domain (rest looked up from reference TRBV5-1 and TRBJ2-7): KAGVTQTPRYLIKTRGQQVTLSCSPISGHRSVSWYQQTPGQGLQFLFEYFSETQRNKGNFPGRFSGRQFSNSRSEMNVSTLELGDSALYLCASSRAGEFYEQYFGPGTRLTVT.

There are a few counts of this clonotype. CDR3 protein: CASSPLALAPPDTQYF. The CDR3 bases are TGTGCCAGCAGCCCCCTAGCGCTAGCTCCCCCAGATACGCAGTATTTT. This chain links TRBV7-8 with TRBJ2-3; a weak D match, TRBD2 (6 bases). CDR1 and CDR2 (germline): SGHVS, FQNEAQ. V gave up 5 bases and J gave up 4 bases, with 19 bases separating them. CDR3 length: 16 amino acids.

The chain joins TRBV10-3 to TRBJ2-1; the D gene is possibly TRBD2 (7 bases). The V gene's germline CDR1 is ENHRY and CDR2 SYGVKD. CDR3 length equals 14 residues. V was pared by 7 bases and J by 5 bases, with 15 bases between. The CDR3 loop is CAITKGGENNEQFF. The CDR3 DNA reads TGTGCCATCACTAAGGGGGGGGAGAACAATGAGCAGTTCTTC.

Here the CDR3 DNA reads TGTGCCAGCAGCCCCCGGGACAGGGGGGAGGAGACCCAGTACTTC. Translation: CASSPRDRGEETQYF. The chain carries TRBV4-2 and TRBJ2-5; 11 bases match TRBD1. V lost 4 bases to trimming and J lost 5 bases; unmatched junction nucleotides: 6. This CDR3 contains 15 residues. CDR1 and CDR2 (germline): LGHNA, YNFKEQ.

This clonotype was counted ten times or more. The chain combines TRBV5-1 with TRBJ2-2; D is perhaps TRBD2 (5 bases). The germline CDR1 and CDR2 sequences are SGHRS and YFSETQ. V was cut by 2 bases and J by 0 bases, with 11 bases left in between. CDR3 length equals 16 residues. CDR3 loop: CASSFLGLANTGELFF. As DNA, the CDR3 is TGCGCCAGCAGCTTTCTTGGACTGGCGAACACCGGGGAGCTGTTTTTT.

In its sample, this clonotype was seen a few times. The gene calls are TRBV5-1 and TRBJ2-1, with 8 bases that match TRBD1. With 5 bases clipped from V and 2 bases from J, the junction kept 12 bases outside the gene matches. CDR3 length: 17 residues. Germline V CDR1 and CDR2: SGHRS, YFSETQ. CDR3 in amino acids: CASRRTTGTGPYNEQFF. CDR3 in DNA: TGCGCCAGCAGACGGACCACCGGGACAGGCCCCTACAATGAGCAGTTCTTC.

This clonotype showed up just a few times. The chain is built from TRBV2 and TRBJ2-3, with 10 positions matching TRBD2. Trimming cost V 11 bases and J 3 bases; bases outside gene matches: 8. The CDR3 sequence is 14 residues long. CDR1 SNHLY and CDR2 FYNNEI come from the germline V gene. The CDR3 DNA follows: TGTGCCGTGGGAACTAGCGGGAAAACAGATACGCAGTATTTT. As protein: CAVGTSGKTDTQYF.

In this sample, this clonotype turned up many times. The rearrangement uses TRBV28 and TRBJ2-7; tentatively, D is TRBD1 (5 bases). The length of the CDR3 is 15 residues. Trimming removed 1 base at V and 2 bases at J, with 12 bases between. Germline V gene data show CDR1 as MDHEN and CDR2 as SYDVKM. The CDR3 DNA follows: TGTGCCAGCAGTTTATCGCCAGGGCTAACCTACGAGCAGTACTTC. Amino acid sequence: CASSLSPGLTYEQYF. The whole variable domain, filled in from reference TRBV28 and TRBJ2-7, reads DVKVTQSSRYLVKRTGEKVFLECVQDMDHENMFWYRQDPGLGLRLIYFSYDVKMKEKGDIPEGYSVSREKKERFSLILESASTNQTSMYLCASSLSPGLTYEQYFGPGTRLTVT.

This clonotype appeared a few times. The V gene is TRBV19, the J gene TRBJ2-1, with 8 bases aligning to TRBD2. CDR3 length equals 16 residues. J lost 7 bases, V lost 9 bases, and 17 bases had no gene match. CDR1 is LNHDA and CDR2 is SQIVND in the germline V gene (reference sequence). CDR3 nucleotide sequence: TGTGCCAGCGCTGCCGGGTGGCGGGAGGCGGTGAATGAGCAGTTCTTC. Translation: CASAAGWREAVNEQFF.

This clonotype occurred many times. The V call is TRBV28, the J call TRBJ2-5; 11 bases are shared with TRBD2. Germline loops: CDR1 MDHEN, CDR2 SYDVKM. Trimming took 4 bases from V and 3 from J; bases not matched to a gene: 4. The CDR3 loop spans 15 amino acids. The CDR3 spells CASSSGLAGEETQYF. The DNA for the CDR3 is TGTGCCAGCAGTTCTGGACTAGCGGGTGAAGAGACCCAGTACTTC.

The J gene is TRBJ2-7, the V gene TRBV10-3; TRBD2 matches 10 bases. The germline V gene has CDR1 ENHRY and CDR2 SYGVKD. With V trimmed by 6 bases and J by 3 bases, 8 bases remained unmatched. The CDR3 consists of 15 residues. The CDR3 coding sequence is TGTGCCATCAGAAGGGAGCGGGAGGGCCTCTACGAGCAGTACTTC. Translation gives CAIRREREGLYEQYF.

This clonotype was seen many times. V usage is TRBV28 and J usage is TRBJ2-4, with D perhaps matching TRBD2 (5 bases). V lost 4 bases and J lost 0, with 7 bases in between. The CDR3 is 14 residues long. The germline CDR1 and CDR2 sequences are MDHEN and SYDVKM. The CDR3 loop is CASSWELAKNIQYF. CDR3 nucleotide sequence: TGTGCCAGCAGTTGGGAGCTAGCCAAAAACATTCAGTACTTC.

The sample holds many counts of this clonotype. The chain employs TRBV28 and TRBJ2-7; no firm D call. CDR1 is MDHEN, CDR2 SYDVKM, per germline. This CDR3 has 14 amino acids. Trimming left V 4 bases short and J 3 bases short, with 13 bases between. The DNA for the CDR3 is TGTGCCAGCAGTTCCCTGGACCCTATCTACGAGCAGTACTTC. Its translation: CASSSLDPIYEQYF.

The CDR3 DNA reads TGCAGTGCTAGCAGGGGCTTCAATCAGCCCCAGCATTTT. As protein: CSASRGFNQPQHF. This chain uses TRBV20-1 with TRBJ1-5, with D possibly TRBD1 on 6 matching bases. Germline V lookup: CDR1 DFQATT, CDR2 SNEGSKA (reference sequence). The length of the CDR3 is 13 residues. With 3 bases removed from V and 3 bases from J, the gap between germline ends came to 9 bases.

This clonotype appeared many times. This chain links TRBV4-1 with TRBJ2-7, with 7 bases lining up with TRBD1. The trim removed 6 bases at V and 4 bases at J, leaving 12 bases unmatched. The CDR3 loop spans 15 amino acids. Germline V gives CDR1 MGHRA, CDR2 YSYEKL. CDR3 sequence reads: CASRHRMRGLYEQYF. CDR3 bases: TGCGCCAGCAGGCACAGAATGAGGGGGCTATACGAGCAGTACTTC.

In its sample, this clonotype was seen many times. The rearrangement uses TRBV20-1 and TRBJ2-2; D tentatively fits TRBD1 or TRBD2 (6 bases each). Germline V lookup: CDR1 DFQATT, CDR2 SNEGSKA (reference sequence). The CDR3 runs 16 residues. V lost 0 bases to trimming and J lost 5 bases, with 16 bases between them. The CDR3 spells CSARDWGAEGTGELFF. The CDR3 bases are TGCAGTGCTAGAGACTGGGGGGCGGAAGGAACCGGGGAGCTGTTTTTT.

This clonotype has a count of ten or more. The CDR3 region has the DNA TGCAGCGCTGGGACCGGGGCCATCGAGCAGTACTTC. This codes for CSAGTGAIEQYF. The V and J genes are TRBV29-1 and TRBJ2-7; D might be TRBD1 or TRBD2, each matching 5 bases. Trimming shortened V by 7 bases and J by 6 bases, and 16 bases separated the two germline ends. The germline gives CDR1 SQVTM, CDR2 ANQGSEA. The CDR3 length is 12 residues.

There are a few counts of this clonotype. The chain links TRBV19 to TRBJ2-7, with D possibly TRBD2 on 6 matching bases. This CDR3 region has 14 residues. From germline, CDR1 is LNHDA and CDR2 SQIVND (reference sequence). Trimming removed 3 bases at V and 5 bases at J, with 14 bases between. This chain's CDR3 is CASSIPGVTHEQYF. The CDR3 coding sequence is TGTGCCAGTAGTATTCCGGGAGTAACCCACGAGCAGTACTTC.

This chain links TRBV5-1 with TRBJ1-1; possible D gene TRBD1, 6 bases. This CDR3 has 17 amino acids. V lost 4 bases and J 3 bases, leaving 22 bases between the germline ends. The germline CDR1 and CDR2 sequences are SGHRS and YFSETQ. In DNA, the CDR3 is TGCGCCAGCAGCGTTTTTTTCGGGCAGGGGCGAGACACTGAAGCTTTCTTT. Encoded protein: CASSVFFGQGRDTEAFF. The complete variable domain, with remaining parts taken from reference TRBV5-1 and TRBJ1-1, reads KAGVTQTPRYLIKTRGQQVTLSCSPISGHRSVSWYQQTPGQGLQFLFEYFSETQRNKGNFPGRFSGRQFSNSRSEMNVSTLELGDSALYLCASSVFFGQGRDTEAFFGQGTRLTVV.

In its sample, this clonotype was seen many times. The chain is built from TRBV10-3 and TRBJ1-6; TRBD1 is a possible D gene (5 bases). Trimming took off 0 bases at V and 5 bases at J, with 11 bases between the two ends. Germline assignment: CDR1 ENHRY and CDR2 SYGVKD. CDR3 size: 16 residues. The CDR3: CAISESNGGDNSPLHF. In DNA, the CDR3 is TGTGCCATCAGTGAGTCGAATGGGGGGGATAATTCACCCCTCCACTTT.